The clone carrying this TCR beta chain has just a few counts. Its matching antigen is unknown. The data were taken from a study of T cells in Graves' hyperthyroidism and ophthalmopathy. The study, taken as a whole, reports: Most clonotypes that expanded in the thyroid above 0.001 also showed up in blood.

The ends were cut back, 2 bases at V and 1 base at J, with 6 bases in the middle. The CDR3 consists of 13 residues. CDR1 is MDHEN and CDR2 is SYDVKM in the germline V gene. RNA transcripts provided the source from which TCR beta CDR3 regions were amplified. Primed by the HTBI set, a first-round RT-PCR was run on the TCR CDR3. TCRdb re-called the multiplex PCR reads through MiXCR, storing one row per CDR3 protein. The sample holds roughly 660,000 distinct CDR3 sequences, roughly 17% seen once. Sequences were obtained from blood. The chain links TRBV28 to TRBJ2-7; D ambiguous. This receptor was taken from a man aged 45-65 years with Graves' hyperthyroidism. The CDR3 reads CASSLEESYEQYF. CDR3 sequence (DNA): TGTGCCAGCAGTTTAGAAGAGTCCTACGAGCAGTACTTC. The full variable domain, with the rest looked up from reference TRBV28 and TRBJ2-7, is DVKVTQSSRYLVKRTGEKVFLECVQDMDHENMFWYRQDPGLGLRLIYFSYDVKMKEKGDIPEGYSVSREKKERFSLILESASTNQTSMYLCASSLEESYEQYFGPGTRLTVT.